This T cell receptor beta chain was sequenced for a study of T cell responses to AZD1222 COVID-19 vaccine. Study findings and constraints: The sample set comprised mostly white British donors with more females, and clonal diversity was possibly underestimated.

Germline lookup yields CDR1 WNHNN and CDR2 SYGVQD (reference sequence). Trimming cost V 3 bases and J 4 bases, with 21 bases left between them. The CDR3 totals 17 residues. This table comes from immunoSEQ multiplex PCR, and its TCRdb copy is limited to in-frame clones, with some not included. The sample includes some 150,000 clones, 75% to 95% of them seen just once. Notes on this clone: Its specificity is unknown.

Sequencing was performed on peripheral blood, taken on day 0 of MenACWY control vaccination. This rearrangement joins TRBV10-1 to TRBJ1-2, with D possibly matching TRBD1 (6 bases). This TCR was sampled from an adult in good health. CDR3 sequence (DNA): TGCGCCAGCAGTGAATCGGGGGGCGCGAGTTATAGCTATGGCTACACCTTC. Its translation: CASSESGGASYSYGYTF.